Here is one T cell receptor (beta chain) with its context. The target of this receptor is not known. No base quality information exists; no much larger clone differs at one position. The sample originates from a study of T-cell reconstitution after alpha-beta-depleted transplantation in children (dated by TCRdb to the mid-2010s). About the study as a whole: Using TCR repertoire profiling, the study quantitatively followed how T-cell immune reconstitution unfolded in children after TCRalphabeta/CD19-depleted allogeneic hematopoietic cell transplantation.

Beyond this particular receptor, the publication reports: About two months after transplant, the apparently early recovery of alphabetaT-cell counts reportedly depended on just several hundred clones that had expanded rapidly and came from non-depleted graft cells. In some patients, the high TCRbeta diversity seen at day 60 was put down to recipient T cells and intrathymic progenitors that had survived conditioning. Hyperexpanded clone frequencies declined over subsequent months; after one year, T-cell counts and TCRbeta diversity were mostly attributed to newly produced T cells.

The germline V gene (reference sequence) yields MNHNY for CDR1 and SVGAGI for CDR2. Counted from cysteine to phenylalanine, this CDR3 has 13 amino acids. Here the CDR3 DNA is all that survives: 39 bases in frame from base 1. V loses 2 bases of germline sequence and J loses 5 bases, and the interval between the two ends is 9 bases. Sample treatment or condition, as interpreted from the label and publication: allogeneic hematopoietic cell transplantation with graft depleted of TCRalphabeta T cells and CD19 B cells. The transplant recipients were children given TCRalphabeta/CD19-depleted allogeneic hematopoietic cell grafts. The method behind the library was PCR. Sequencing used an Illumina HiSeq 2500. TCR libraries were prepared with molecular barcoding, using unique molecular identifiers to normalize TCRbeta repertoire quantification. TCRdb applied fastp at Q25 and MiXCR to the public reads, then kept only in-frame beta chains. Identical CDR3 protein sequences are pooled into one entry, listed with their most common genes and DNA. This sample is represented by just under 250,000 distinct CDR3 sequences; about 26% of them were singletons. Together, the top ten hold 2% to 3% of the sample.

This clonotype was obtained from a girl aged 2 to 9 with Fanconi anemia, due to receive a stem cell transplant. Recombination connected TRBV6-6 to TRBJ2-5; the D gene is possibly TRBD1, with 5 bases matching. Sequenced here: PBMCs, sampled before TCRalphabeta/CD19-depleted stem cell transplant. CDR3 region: CASSYGWGETQYF. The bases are TGTGCCAGCAGTTACGGGTGGGGCGAGACCCAGTACTTC.